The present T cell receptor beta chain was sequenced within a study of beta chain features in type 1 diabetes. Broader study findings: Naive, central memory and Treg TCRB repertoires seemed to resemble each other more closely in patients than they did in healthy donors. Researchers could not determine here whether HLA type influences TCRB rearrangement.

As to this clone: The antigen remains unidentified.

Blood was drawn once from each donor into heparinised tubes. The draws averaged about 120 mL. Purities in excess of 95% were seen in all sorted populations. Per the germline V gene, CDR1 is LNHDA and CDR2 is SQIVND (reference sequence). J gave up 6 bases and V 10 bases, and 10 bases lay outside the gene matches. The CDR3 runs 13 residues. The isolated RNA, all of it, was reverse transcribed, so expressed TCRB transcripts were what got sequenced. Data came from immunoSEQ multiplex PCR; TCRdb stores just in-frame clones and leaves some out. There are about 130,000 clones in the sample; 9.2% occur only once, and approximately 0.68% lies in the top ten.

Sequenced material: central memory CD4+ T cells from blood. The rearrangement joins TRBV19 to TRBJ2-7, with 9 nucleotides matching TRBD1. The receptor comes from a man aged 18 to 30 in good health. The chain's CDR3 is CATRGTGSAEQYF. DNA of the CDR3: TGTGCCACCCGCGGGACAGGGTCAGCCGAGCAGTACTTC.